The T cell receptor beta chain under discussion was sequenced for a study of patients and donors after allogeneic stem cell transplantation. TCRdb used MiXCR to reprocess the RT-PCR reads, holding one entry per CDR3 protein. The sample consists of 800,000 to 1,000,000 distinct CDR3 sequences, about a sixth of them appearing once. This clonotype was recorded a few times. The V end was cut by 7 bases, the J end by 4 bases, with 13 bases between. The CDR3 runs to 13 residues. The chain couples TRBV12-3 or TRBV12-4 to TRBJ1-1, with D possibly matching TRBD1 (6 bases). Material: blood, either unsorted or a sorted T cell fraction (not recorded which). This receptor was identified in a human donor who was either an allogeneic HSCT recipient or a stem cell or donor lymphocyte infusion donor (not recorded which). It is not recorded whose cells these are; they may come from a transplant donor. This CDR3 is CASTLMGATEAFF. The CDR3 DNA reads TGTGCCAGCACCCTAATGGGGGCCACTGAAGCTTTCTTT.